The sequence of this T cell receptor (beta chain) was determined in a study of shared clonotypes between healthy human individuals. V shed 10 bases, J shed 4 bases, and the junction held 13 bases outside the gene matches. Germline CDR1 reads MNHNS; CDR2 reads SASEGT. The CDR3 runs to 15 residues. This clone was found a few times. Methods used by the authors: Junction-only sequences without quality scores were provided by ImmunoSEQ, so filtering was different. Repertoires were generated with immunoSEQ multiplex PCR, while TCRdb's copy carries only in-frame clones and drops some. The DNA gave D and trimming, while V, J and clone size come from that table. The table lists around 750,000 clones, over 65% of them singletons.

V is TRBV6-1 and J is TRBJ1-2; 9 bases agree with TRBD1. This TCR derives from a woman in her thirties in good health. The sequencing sample was made of memory CD4+ T cells sorted from blood. Subset meaning: CD45RA-negative fraction. The CDR3 DNA follows: TGTGCCATTCGGGCTGGACAGGGGTCTGGCTATGGCTACACCTTC. Amino acid sequence: CAIRAGQGSGYGYTF.